This entry lists 2 T cell receptor beta chains sequenced from one sample in a study of control samples from healthy donors and cancer patients. This table comes from immunoSEQ multiplex PCR, and its TCRdb copy is limited to in-frame clones, with some not included. Of about 140,000 clones in the sample, about 89% are singletons; the top ten hold 5.5% to 7.5%. Sequencing was done on a sample of blood. These receptors all stem from a man between 18 and 35 years old in good health.

V and J are TRBV7-2 and TRBJ1-2; D is unresolved. Germline CDR1 SGHTA, CDR2 FQGNSA. The CDR3 is 15 amino acids. V was clipped by 2 bases and J by 8 bases, with 18 bases between them. This CDR3 reads CASSLNSYSPYGYTF. For the CDR3, the DNA is TGTGCCAGCAGCTTAAACAGTTATTCCCCCTACGGCTACACCTTC.

This clone was detected once. This chain uses TRBV5-6 with TRBJ1-4; D unresolved. Trimming took off 0 bases at V and 5 bases at J, with 8 bases between the two ends. This CDR3 spans 14 amino acids. CDR1 and CDR2 from the germline V gene are SGHDT and YYEEEE. CDR3 in amino acids: CASSLAVGNEKLFF. The CDR3 DNA reads as TGTGCCAGCAGCTTGGCCGTCGGGAATGAAAAACTGTTTTTT.